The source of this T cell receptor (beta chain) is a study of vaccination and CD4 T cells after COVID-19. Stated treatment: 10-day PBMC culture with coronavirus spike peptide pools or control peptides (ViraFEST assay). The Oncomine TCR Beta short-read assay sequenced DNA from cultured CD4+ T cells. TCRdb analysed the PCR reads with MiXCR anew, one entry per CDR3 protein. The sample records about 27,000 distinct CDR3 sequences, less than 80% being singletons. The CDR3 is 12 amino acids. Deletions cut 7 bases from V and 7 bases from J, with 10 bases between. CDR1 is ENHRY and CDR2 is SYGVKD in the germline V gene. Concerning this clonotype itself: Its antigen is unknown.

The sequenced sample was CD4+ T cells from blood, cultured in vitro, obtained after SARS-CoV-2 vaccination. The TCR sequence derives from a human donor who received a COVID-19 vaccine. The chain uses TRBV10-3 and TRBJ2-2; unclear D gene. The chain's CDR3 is CAIKDPIGELFF. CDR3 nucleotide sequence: TGTGCCATCAAGGACCCCATCGGGGAGCTGTTTTTT.